These 32 T cell receptor beta chains were all obtained from the same sample, sequenced in a study of blood T cell repertoires in COVID-19. The protocol was immunoSEQ multiplex PCR, while the TCRdb copy is restricted to in-frame clones and leaves out a portion. The sample records hundreds of thousands of clones, approximately 80% being singletons. The sequencing input was peripheral blood. Receptors were obtained from a woman older than 75 with acute or convalescent COVID-19.

The chain links TRBV7-2 to TRBJ2-4, with 7 bases identical to TRBD1. V lost 5 bases to trimming and J lost 6 bases; unmatched junction nucleotides: 7. The germline gives CDR1 SGHTA, CDR2 FQGNSA. The CDR3 spans 14 residues. The CDR3 DNA reads TGTGCCAGCAGCCCGGGGACAGTTCCAAACATTCAGTACTTC. Its protein product is CASSPGTVPNIQYF.

The chain recombines TRBV7-9 with TRBJ1-2; D is possibly TRBD1 (5 bases). Trimming shortened V by 2 bases and J by 0 bases, and 10 bases separated the two germline ends. Germline V lookup: CDR1 SEHNR, CDR2 FQNEAQ (reference sequence). This CDR3 region has 15 residues. CDR3 in DNA: TGTGCCAGCAGCTTACTACGGACATCTAACTATGGCTACACCTTC. This codes for CASSLLRTSNYGYTF.

This clone was seen more than once but under ten times. The rearrangement uses TRBV6-5 and TRBJ1-5; D call uncertain. This CDR3 spans 14 amino acids. The germline CDR1 and CDR2 sequences are MNHEY and SVGAGI. V lost 8 bases and J lost 7, with 18 bases in between. The CDR3 DNA sequence: TGTGCCAGCGGAGGGATCGGTTCGGGCCAGCCCCAGCATTTT. The encoded protein is CASGGIGSGQPQHF.

J is TRBJ1-1 and V is TRBV15; no reliable D call. Germline CDR1 and CDR2: LNHNV and YYDKDF (reference sequence). V dropped 2 bases and J dropped 2 bases, with 3 bases sitting between them. CDR3 size: 12 residues. The CDR3 DNA sequence: TGTGCCACCAGCAGACGTAACACTGAAGCTTTCTTT. This encodes CATSRRNTEAFF.

This chain links TRBV30 with TRBJ2-3; D is unresolved. The J call may be incorrect, as the DNA end agrees better with TRBJ1-3. CDR3 length: 12 residues. The germline V gene has CDR1 GTSNPN and CDR2 SVGIG (reference sequence). CDR3 sequence: CAWSAVLVPIYF. The CDR3 DNA follows: TGTGCCTGGAGTGCTGTCTTAGTGCCCATATATTTT.

This clone appeared a few times. The chain carries TRBV2 and TRBJ1-1, with TRBD1 matching 11 bases. V gave up 4 bases and J gave up 4 bases; unmatched junction bases: 5. Germline V gives CDR1 SNHLY, CDR2 FYNNEI. This CDR3 has 15 residues. CDR3 sequence (DNA): TGTGCCAGCAGTGCGTGGACAGGGGGCCTCACTGAAGCTTTCTTT. Its translation is CASSAWTGGLTEAFF.

The table lists this clone with a few counts. J is TRBJ1-6 and V is TRBV5-1; D perhaps matches TRBD1 (5 bases). The CDR3 has 15 residues. Germline assignment: CDR1 SGHRS and CDR2 YFSETQ. The ends were cut back, 1 base at V and 3 bases at J, with 8 bases in the middle. For the CDR3, the DNA is TGCGCCAGCAGCTTGAGCCAGGGCTATAATTCACCCCTCCACTTT. Its translation is CASSLSQGYNSPLHF.

CDR3 DNA: TGTGCCAGCAGTGACTGGGGACAGTTAAACACTGAAGCTTTCTTT. It specifies CASSDWGQLNTEAFF. V usage is TRBV27 and J usage is TRBJ1-1; 7 nucleotides match TRBD1. This CDR3 has 15 residues. The V segment lost 5 bases and the J segment 2 bases; nucleotides outside the gene matches: 8. The germline V gene encodes CDR1 MNHEY and CDR2 SMNVEV (reference sequence).

V is TRBV9 and J is TRBJ1-1; D might be TRBD1 (5 bases). This CDR3 has 14 amino acids. Per germline, CDR1 SGDLS and CDR2 YYNGEE. Trimming stripped 0 bases from V and 3 bases from J, with 9 bases between. The CDR3 sequence is CASSVGREDTEAFF. The CDR3 DNA sequence: TGTGCCAGCAGCGTAGGCAGGGAGGACACTGAAGCTTTCTTT.

This clone was recorded at least ten times. The chain links TRBV18 to TRBJ1-3, with a tentative D call TRBD1 (5 bases). Germline V gives CDR1 KGHSH, CDR2 LQKENI. The V and J ends lost 4 bases and 3 bases respectively, with 10 bases between them. The CDR3 is made up of 14 amino acids. The DNA of the CDR3 is TGTGCCAGCTCACTCTCCAGGGATGGAAACACCATATATTTT. The encoded protein is CASSLSRDGNTIYF.

The gene calls are TRBV24-1 and TRBJ1-2; TRBD1 matches at 7 bases. Looked up from germline, CDR1 is KGHDR and CDR2 is SFDVKD. This CDR3 is 14 amino acids long. Germline trimming cut 4 bases from V and 4 bases from J; bases unmatched to any gene: 5. CDR3 DNA: TGTGCCACCAGTGACCCGACAGGGTCCTATGGCTACACCTTC. This sequence encodes CATSDPTGSYGYTF.

The count of this clone is one. J is TRBJ2-3 and V is TRBV12-5; D might be TRBD1 (5 bases). The CDR3 covers 16 residues. Germline V lookup: CDR1 LGHNT, CDR2 FRNRAP. V was pared by 1 base and J by 0 bases, with 11 bases between. In DNA form, the CDR3 reads TGTGCTAGTGGTTTGGAAAGACAGTTTAGCACAGATACGCAGTATTTT. This gives the protein CASGLERQFSTDTQYF.

The chain is built from TRBV15 and TRBJ2-7; no firm D call. The CDR3 is 14 amino acids. V was cut by 3 bases and J by 4 bases, with 13 bases left in between. The V gene's germline CDR1 is LNHNV and CDR2 YYDKDF (reference sequence). CDR3 coding DNA: TGTGCCACCAGCAGGACATCCGGTCTATACGAGCAGTACTTC. This gives the protein CATSRTSGLYEQYF.

Points on this clone: Mismatch with germline at one junction end may stem from a read error. The rearrangement joins TRBV2 to TRBJ1-1; TRBD1 is a possible D gene (6 bases). This CDR3 contains 12 residues. CDR1 and CDR2 (germline): SNHLY, FYNNEI. The CDR3 loop is CASRGPSTGRTF. In nucleotides, the CDR3 is TGTGCCAGCAGAGGGCCAAGTACAGGGCGCACATTT.

CDR3 in amino acids: CASTVRVNSPLHF. The CDR3 DNA follows: TGTGCCAGCACGGTGCGGGTGAATTCACCCCTCCACTTT. This chain connects TRBV2 to TRBJ1-6; D unclear. V lost 7 bases, J lost 7 bases, and 11 bases lay in between. The CDR3 loop spans 13 amino acids. CDR1 is SNHLY, CDR2 FYNNEI, per germline.

The CDR3 region has the DNA TGTGCCAGTACCCATTTAGGGGGCAGTGAAGCTTTCTTT. Its protein product is CASTHLGGSEAFF. The chain recombines TRBV19 with TRBJ1-1; the match to TRBD1 covers 7 bases. Per the germline V gene, CDR1 is LNHDA and CDR2 is SQIVND (reference sequence). Trimming cost V 7 bases and J 7 bases; bases outside gene matches: 9. The CDR3 runs 13 residues. The variable domain in full, completed from reference TRBV19 and TRBJ1-1, reads DGGITQSPKYLFRKEGQNVTLSCEQNLNHDAMYWYRQDPGQGLRLIYYSQIVNDFQKGDIAEGYSVSREKKESFPLTVTSAQKNPTAFYLCASTHLGGSEAFFGQGTRLTVV.

CDR3 DNA sequence: TGTGCCAGCAGTTCTCTAGCGGGGGAGTACAATGAGCAGTTCTTC. This sequence encodes CASSSLAGEYNEQFF. V gene TRBV7-9 combines with J gene TRBJ2-1; 10 positions agree with TRBD2. Per the germline V gene, CDR1 is SEHNR and CDR2 is FQNEAQ (reference sequence). Unmatched junction bases numbered 6, after V lost 6 bases and J lost 4 bases. This CDR3 comprises 15 residues.

The gene calls are TRBV19 and TRBJ1-4, with TRBD1 matching over 7 bases. V lost 6 bases, J lost 10 bases, and 14 bases stayed unmatched. The germline V gene encodes CDR1 LNHDA and CDR2 SQIVND (reference sequence). The CDR3 has 15 residues. The CDR3 sequence is CASRARQGSGGKLFF. The CDR3 DNA reads TGTGCCAGTAGGGCTAGACAGGGATCAGGAGGAAAACTGTTTTTT.

This chain joins TRBV5-1 and TRBJ1-2; TRBD1 matches 8 bases. Per the germline V gene, CDR1 is SGHRS and CDR2 is YFSETQ. The CDR3 sequence is 17 residues long. The V and J ends lost 0 bases and 3 bases, in that order; junction bases with no gene match: 10. The CDR3: CASSLEGGRGLDYGYTF. The CDR3 DNA sequence: TGCGCCAGCAGCTTGGAAGGGGGCAGGGGGCTTGACTATGGCTACACCTTC.

The V and J genes are TRBV5-1 and TRBJ2-1, with TRBD2 as a possible D gene (6 bases). The CDR3 loop spans 14 amino acids. The ends were cut back, 0 bases at V and 8 bases at J, with 12 bases in the middle. In germline, CDR1 is SGHRS, CDR2 YFSETQ. The CDR3 spells CASSLVGSGDEQFF. CDR3 in DNA: TGCGCCAGCAGCTTGGTTGGGTCGGGGGATGAGCAGTTCTTC.

The chain employs TRBV7-9 and TRBJ2-1, with 10 bases fitting TRBD2. The V and J ends lost 5 bases and 8 bases, in that order; junction bases with no gene match: 9. The CDR3 covers 15 residues. The germline V gene encodes CDR1 SEHNR and CDR2 FQNEAQ (reference sequence). The CDR3 loop is CASSPSGLALDEQFF. CDR3 nucleotide sequence: TGTGCCAGCAGCCCATCGGGACTAGCGTTGGATGAGCAGTTCTTC.

This chain joins TRBV3-1 (or the pseudogene TRBV3-2) and TRBJ2-3; the D is unclear. The CDR3 sequence is 14 residues long. Germline V CDR1 and CDR2: LGHDT, YNNKEL (reference sequence). V lost 0 bases, J lost 2 bases, and 6 bases lay in between. The CDR3 DNA reads as TGTGCCAGCAGCCAAGAACCCTACACAGATACGCAGTATTTT. Translated: CASSQEPYTDTQYF.

V is TRBV5-1 and J is TRBJ2-3, with TRBD2 identical over 9 bases. This CDR3 has 17 amino acids. With 0 bases clipped from V and 3 bases from J, the junction kept 8 bases outside the gene matches. Germline V gene sequence: CDR1 SGHRS, CDR2 YFSETQ. CDR3 protein: CASSLVPAGGPTDTQYF. The CDR3 coding sequence is TGCGCCAGCAGCTTGGTCCCAGCGGGGGGCCCTACAGATACGCAGTATTTT.

The chain employs TRBV5-1 and TRBJ2-1; 8 nucleotides agree with TRBD2. V lost 0 bases and J lost 7; bases outside the gene matches: 3. This CDR3 spans 14 amino acids. Germline values: CDR1 SGHRS, CDR2 YFSETQ. The DNA for the CDR3 is TGCGCCAGCAGCTTGGCGGGGACTAGAAATGAGCAGTTCTTC. This translates into CASSLAGTRNEQFF.

This sequence joins TRBV27 and TRBJ1-1; 9 nucleotides line up with TRBD1. This CDR3 contains 15 residues. V lost 6 bases to trimming and J lost 6 bases; unmatched junction nucleotides: 11. CDR1 and CDR2 (germline): MNHEY, SMNVEV (reference sequence). In nucleotides, the CDR3 is TGTGCCAGCAGGGAGTTACAGGGGGCAGAAGCTGAAGCTTTCTTT. Protein: CASRELQGAEAEAFF.

The genes are TRBV6-5 and TRBJ1-2, with 7 bases identical to TRBD1. V dropped 4 bases and J dropped 4; count of bases not matched to a gene: 3. This CDR3 has 13 residues. Germline V gene data show CDR1 as MNHEY and CDR2 as SVGAGI. The DNA of the CDR3 is TGTGCCAGCAGTTCGACAGGGTCCTATGGCTACACCTTC. It yields the protein CASSSTGSYGYTF.

The CDR3 nucleotides are TGCGCCAGCAGCCCAGGGACAGGGGGCTACCAAGAGACCCAGTACTTC. It translates to CASSPGTGGYQETQYF. V gene TRBV5-1 combines with J gene TRBJ2-5; 12 nucleotides match TRBD1. The CDR3 is 16 amino acids. V shed 4 bases and J 0 bases; nucleotides not matched to a gene: 4. Germline V CDR1 and CDR2: SGHRS, YFSETQ.

A remark on this clone: The sample carries other DNA sequences with the same CDR3. The chain recombines TRBV28 with TRBJ1-4; D is possibly TRBD1 (5 bases). Trimming removed 6 bases from V and 3 bases from J, with 11 bases in between. Germline CDR1 MDHEN, CDR2 SYDVKM. The CDR3 consists of 14 residues. The CDR3 here is CASSLGGANEKLFF. The DNA for the CDR3 is TGTGCCAGCAGCCTCGGAGGGGCTAATGAAAAACTGTTTTTT. The whole variable domain, filled in from reference TRBV28 and TRBJ1-4, reads DVKVTQSSRYLVKRTGEKVFLECVQDMDHENMFWYRQDPGLGLRLIYFSYDVKMKEKGDIPEGYSVSREKKERFSLILESASTNQTSMYLCASSLGGANEKLFFGSGTQLSVL.

The sample holds one count of this clone. V and J are TRBV4-2 and TRBJ1-2; D is possibly TRBD1 (6 bases). The CDR3 spans 17 residues. CDR1 is LGHNA and CDR2 is YNFKEQ in the germline V gene. V was cut by 2 bases and J by 2 bases, with 18 bases left in between. The CDR3 DNA is TGTGCCAGCAGCCAAAAGGTGGGGACAAGAGCAAACTATGGCTACACCTTC. Translated, it gives CASSQKVGTRANYGYTF.

The rearrangement joins TRBV5-1 to TRBJ1-4; D remains unclear. The germline V and J ends were trimmed by 4 bases and 7 bases, with 14 bases remaining between them. The germline V gene has CDR1 SGHRS and CDR2 YFSETQ. This CDR3 is 14 amino acids long. The CDR3 spells CASSISPFAEKLFF. Written as DNA, the CDR3 is TGCGCCAGCAGCATAAGCCCGTTCGCTGAAAAACTGTTTTTT.

This chain uses TRBV4-1 with TRBJ1-4, with 7 bases identical to TRBD1. Germline values: CDR1 MGHRA, CDR2 YSYEKL. This CDR3 region has 19 residues. J gave up 4 bases and V 4 bases, and 18 bases lay outside the gene matches. CDR3 residues: CASSRAFRDSIKLNEKLFF. Written as DNA, the CDR3 is TGCGCCAGCAGCCGAGCGTTCCGGGACAGCATTAAACTTAATGAAAAACTGTTTTTT.

This clone appeared a single time. The chain recombines TRBV10-3 with TRBJ1-2, with a weak D call TRBD1 (6 bases). The CDR3 contains 14 residues. The V gene lost 3 bases and the J gene lost 8 bases, with 16 bases spanning the gap. Germline lookup yields CDR1 ENHRY and CDR2 SYGVKD. The CDR3 nucleotides are TGTGCCATCAGTGAAGGGCAGGGGATAGGAGGCTACACCTTC. Translating it yields CAISEGQGIGGYTF.